What follows are 23 T cell receptor beta chains derived from one specimen sequenced in a study of cytomegalovirus exposure and HLA in healthy donors. The PCR made use of 60 Vbeta and 13 Jbeta primers. Clones were sequenced by immunoSEQ multiplex PCR, and TCRdb holds only the in-frame ones, with some missing. The sample has around 140,000 clones, approximately 74% seen once. Sequencing was done on a sample of PBMCs. Source of these receptors: a male donor in good health and CMV-seronegative.

The gene calls are TRBV5-1 and TRBJ2-5; D is unclear. CDR3 size: 14 residues. CDR1 is SGHRS, CDR2 YFSETQ, per germline. Trimming took 0 bases from V and 2 from J, leaving 8 bases between them. The CDR3 region has the DNA TGCGCCAGCAGCTTGGCGTCAGATCAAGAGACCCAGTACTTC. It translates to CASSLASDQETQYF. The full variable domain, with the rest looked up from reference TRBV5-1 and TRBJ2-5, is KAGVTQTPRYLIKTRGQQVTLSCSPISGHRSVSWYQQTPGQGLQFLFEYFSETQRNKGNFPGRFSGRQFSNSRSEMNVSTLELGDSALYLCASSLASDQETQYFGPGTRLLVL.

This clone was observed a few times. CDR3 protein: CASSLTDFSGNTIYF. CDR3 in DNA: TGTGCCAGCAGCCTTACAGATTTCTCTGGAAACACCATATATTTT. The chain has TRBV5-5 and TRBJ1-3; D call uncertain. The CDR3 is 15 residues long. V lost 4 bases and J 0 bases, leaving 11 bases between the germline ends. CDR1 is SGHKS and CDR2 is YYEKEE in the germline V gene (reference sequence).

A few counts support this clone. The V and J genes are TRBV5-6 and TRBJ2-5; 9 bases match TRBD2. Germline lookup yields CDR1 SGHDT and CDR2 YYEEEE. The CDR3 runs 14 residues. V dropped 4 bases and J dropped 4; count of bases not matched to a gene: 5. The CDR3 DNA follows: TGTGCCAGCAGCCTGGGACTAGCTTTAGAGACCCAGTACTTC. It is translated as CASSLGLALETQYF.

This chain connects TRBV9 to TRBJ1-3; D remains unclear. Per the germline V gene, CDR1 is SGDLS and CDR2 is YYNGEE. The V gene lost 6 bases and the J gene lost 6 bases, with 22 bases spanning the gap. The CDR3 spans 16 residues. Here the CDR3 DNA reads TGTGCCAGCACCCCCTCTCACGGTGGTAGAGAAAACACCATATATTTT. Translation: CASTPSHGGRENTIYF.

The sample holds a few counts of this clone. The genes are TRBV27 and TRBJ1-4, with D possibly TRBD1 on 5 matching bases. The CDR3 covers 13 residues. Trimming took off 6 bases at V and 7 bases at J, with 12 bases between the two ends. Germline CDR1 reads MNHEY; CDR2 reads SMNVEV (reference sequence). CDR3 amino acids: CASRGGLSEKLFF. As DNA, the CDR3 is TGTGCCAGCAGGGGGGGTCTTAGTGAAAAACTGTTTTTT.

This clone was picked up a small number of times. This chain joins TRBV19 and TRBJ1-1; TRBD1 matches 8 bases. The V and J ends lost 5 bases and 0 bases, in that order; junction bases with no gene match: 8. Germline lookup yields CDR1 LNHDA and CDR2 SQIVND (reference sequence). This CDR3 spans 16 amino acids. The chain's CDR3 is CASSSPRQGMNTEAFF. The CDR3 DNA reads as TGTGCCAGTAGTTCCCCGAGACAGGGGATGAACACTGAAGCTTTCTTT.

This clone occurred once. The CDR3 sequence: CASSVSLTVETQYF. The CDR3 bases are TGTGCCAGCAGTGTCAGTCTGACAGTGGAGACCCAGTACTTC. The V call is TRBV6-1, the J call TRBJ2-5, with D perhaps matching TRBD1 (5 bases). The CDR3 runs to 14 residues. The germline V and J ends were trimmed by 4 bases and 5 bases, with 14 bases remaining between them. Germline CDR1 is MNHNS and CDR2 is SASEGT.

This clone has just one count. J is TRBJ1-1 and V is TRBV14; TRBD1 might be the D (5 bases). The V gene's germline CDR1 is SGHDN and CDR2 FVKESK. V was clipped by 5 bases and J by 4 bases, with 17 bases between them. CDR3 length: 15 residues. Written as DNA, the CDR3 is TGTGCCAGCAGCAACCAGGGAGGATCCTTCACTGAAGCTTTCTTT. The encoded protein is CASSNQGGSFTEAFF.

The V call is TRBV27, the J call TRBJ2-5; 10 bases fit TRBD1. Looked up from germline, CDR1 is MNHEY and CDR2 is SMNVEV (reference sequence). V gave up 4 bases and J gave up 4 bases; unmatched junction bases: 3. The CDR3 is made up of 14 amino acids. The CDR3 nucleotides read TGTGCCAGCAGTTCCCGGGACAGGGGAGAGACCCAGTACTTC. Residues: CASSSRDRGETQYF.

J is TRBJ1-5 and V is TRBV19, with D perhaps matching TRBD1 (5 bases). The length of the CDR3 is 16 residues. In germline, CDR1 is LNHDA, CDR2 SQIVND (reference sequence). V was shortened by 3 bases and J by 3 bases, with 15 bases between the two germline ends. CDR3 DNA: TGTGCCAGTAGTATTGAAGCAGGGAGGGCCAATCAGCCCCAGCATTTT. Its protein product is CASSIEAGRANQPQHF.

A single count supports this clone. This sequence joins TRBV9 and TRBJ2-5; no clear D. V lost 7 bases, J lost 1 base, and 17 bases lay in between. This CDR3 region has 15 residues. Germline CDR1 SGDLS, CDR2 YYNGEE. CDR3 nucleotides: TGTGCCAGCTCTCCGAGAGACTTACCCCAAGAGACCCAGTACTTC. This gives the protein CASSPRDLPQETQYF. The full variable domain, its missing parts supplied by reference TRBV9 and TRBJ2-5, is DSGVTQTPKHLITATGQRVTLRCSPRSGDLSVYWYQQSLDQGLQFLIQYYNGEERAKGNILERFSAQQFPDLHSELNLSSLELGDSALYFCASSPRDLPQETQYFGPGTRLLVL.

The V call is TRBV6-6, the J call TRBJ1-2; no firm D call. The length of the CDR3 is 13 residues. Germline loops: CDR1 MNHNY, CDR2 SVGAGI (reference sequence). V was cut by 2 bases and J by 4 bases, with 8 bases left in between. CDR3 region: CASSYDPGYGYTF. CDR3 DNA sequence: TGTGCCAGCAGTTACGACCCGGGCTATGGCTACACCTTC.

The J gene is TRBJ2-5, the V gene TRBV7-2, with D tentatively TRBD1 (8 bases). With 5 bases removed from V and 5 bases from J, the gap between germline ends came to 15 bases. CDR1 and CDR2 (germline): SGHTA, FQGNSA. The CDR3 length is 14 residues. The CDR3: CASSLQGGVETQYF. Here the CDR3 DNA reads TGTGCCAGCAGCCTACAGGGGGGGGTGGAGACCCAGTACTTC.

The count of this clone is one. The chain joins TRBV7-3 to TRBJ2-6; TRBD1 aligns across 9 bases. J gave up 0 bases and V 3 bases, and 3 bases lay outside the gene matches. Germline V gives CDR1 SGHTA, CDR2 FQGTGA. The CDR3 length is 17 residues. CDR3 in DNA: TGTGCCAGCAGCTTTTACAGGGGGCCCTCTGGGGCCAACGTCCTGACTTTC. This encodes CASSFYRGPSGANVLTF.

This clone was seen just once. This chain uses TRBV11-1 with TRBJ2-2; 7 nucleotides agree with TRBD2. Germline CDR1 reads SGHAT; CDR2 reads FQDESV (reference sequence). This CDR3 comprises 16 residues. V trimming: 5 bases; J trimming: 1 base; junction bases outside the gene matches: 7. The CDR3 spells CASSRPLAVNTGELFF. The CDR3 DNA follows: TGTGCCAGCAGCCGGCCTCTAGCGGTGAACACCGGGGAGCTGTTTTTT.

The V call is TRBV6-5, the J call TRBJ2-7, with D possibly being TRBD1 (5 bases). The CDR3 runs to 14 residues. CDR1 and CDR2 from the germline V gene are MNHEY and SVGAGI. Trimming removed 5 bases at V and 3 bases at J, with 14 bases between. In DNA form, the CDR3 reads TGTGCCAGCAGTCCCACGACAGAACACTACGAGCAGTACTTC. Encoded protein: CASSPTTEHYEQYF.

This clone was detected only a few times. The chain carries TRBV5-4 and TRBJ1-1; 10 bases map to TRBD1. The ends lost 0 bases at V and 1 base at J; junction bases unmatched: 9. This CDR3 spans 18 amino acids. Germline lookup yields CDR1 SGHNT and CDR2 YYREEE (reference sequence). The CDR3 reads CASSLVRGQGGANTEAFF. In DNA form, the CDR3 reads TGTGCCAGCAGCTTGGTTCGTGGACAGGGGGGGGCGAACACTGAAGCTTTCTTT.

This sequence joins TRBV6-5 and TRBJ2-7, with D perhaps matching TRBD2 (5 bases). The germline gives CDR1 MNHEY, CDR2 SVGAGI. Between the trimmed V and J ends, which lost 5 bases and 7 bases, there was a span of 18 bases. CDR3 length: 14 amino acids. CDR3 sequence reads: CASSTRTGSREQYF. For the CDR3, the DNA is TGTGCCAGCAGTACGCGGACTGGGAGCAGGGAGCAGTACTTC.

This clone was detected only a few times. The rearrangement uses TRBV5-4 and TRBJ2-6; D possibly corresponds to TRBD1 (5 bases). Per germline, CDR1 SGHNT and CDR2 YYREEE (reference sequence). This CDR3 has 15 residues. Trimming left V 1 base short and J 1 base short, with 6 bases between. CDR3 amino acids: CASSLQGSGANVLTF. CDR3 DNA: TGTGCCAGCAGCTTGCAGGGATCTGGGGCCAACGTCCTGACTTTC.

The CDR3 spells CASSTQGLAGGKQYF. CDR3 coding DNA: TGCGCCAGCAGCACCCAGGGACTAGCGGGAGGAAAGCAGTACTTC. The chain links TRBV4-1 to TRBJ2-7, with TRBD2 identical over 15 bases. Germline assignment: CDR1 MGHRA and CDR2 YSYEKL. The CDR3 has 15 amino acids. V lost 5 bases and J lost 8; bases outside the gene matches: 7.

The rearrangement joins TRBV7-9 to TRBJ2-5; a possible D gene is TRBD2 (5 bases). Germline CDR1 and CDR2: SEHNR and FQNEAQ (reference sequence). V lost 5 bases, J lost 1 base, and 14 bases lay in between. The CDR3 extends over 15 amino acids. CDR3 protein: CASSQMERSQETQYF. The DNA of the CDR3 is TGTGCCAGCAGCCAAATGGAGCGGAGCCAAGAGACCCAGTACTTC.

The rearrangement uses TRBV5-1 and TRBJ1-2; D gene ambiguous. V lost 7 bases and J lost 4, with 14 bases in between. The CDR3 is made up of 13 amino acids. The germline gives CDR1 SGHRS, CDR2 YFSETQ. The CDR3 coding sequence is TGCGCCAGCGCCCCCTACGGTCTCTATGGCTACACCTTC. It yields the protein CASAPYGLYGYTF.

This clone showed up just once. The chain combines TRBV4-2 with TRBJ1-1, with unresolved D. The CDR3 is 16 residues long. Germline values: CDR1 LGHNA, CDR2 YNFKEQ. Trimming cost V 6 bases and J 0 bases, with 17 bases left between them. CDR3 in amino acids: CASSHTQSGLNTEAFF. The DNA of the CDR3 is TGTGCCAGCAGTCACACACAATCAGGCCTGAACACTGAAGCTTTCTTT.